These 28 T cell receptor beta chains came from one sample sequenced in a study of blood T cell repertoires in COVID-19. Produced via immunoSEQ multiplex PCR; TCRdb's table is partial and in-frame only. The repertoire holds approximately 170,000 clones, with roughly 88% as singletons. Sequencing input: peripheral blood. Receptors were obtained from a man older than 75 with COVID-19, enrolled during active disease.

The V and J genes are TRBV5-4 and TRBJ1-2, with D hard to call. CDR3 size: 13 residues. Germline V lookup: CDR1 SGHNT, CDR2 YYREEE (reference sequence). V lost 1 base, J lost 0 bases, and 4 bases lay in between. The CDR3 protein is CASSLNSNYGYTF. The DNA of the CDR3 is TGTGCCAGCAGCTTGAACTCTAACTATGGCTACACCTTC.

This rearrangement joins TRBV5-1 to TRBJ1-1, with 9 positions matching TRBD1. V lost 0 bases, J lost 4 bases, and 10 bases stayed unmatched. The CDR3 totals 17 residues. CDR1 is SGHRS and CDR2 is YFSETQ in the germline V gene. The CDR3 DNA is TGCGCCAGCAGCTTGGGAAACGCCGGGACAGGGCCCACTGAAGCTTTCTTT. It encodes CASSLGNAGTGPTEAFF.

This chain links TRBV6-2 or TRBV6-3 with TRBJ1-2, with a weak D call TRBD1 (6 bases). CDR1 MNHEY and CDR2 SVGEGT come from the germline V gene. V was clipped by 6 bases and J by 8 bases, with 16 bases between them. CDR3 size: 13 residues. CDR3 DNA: TGTGCCAGCAGCTTCTTCGGGACACCCGGCTACACCTTC. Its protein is CASSFFGTPGYTF.

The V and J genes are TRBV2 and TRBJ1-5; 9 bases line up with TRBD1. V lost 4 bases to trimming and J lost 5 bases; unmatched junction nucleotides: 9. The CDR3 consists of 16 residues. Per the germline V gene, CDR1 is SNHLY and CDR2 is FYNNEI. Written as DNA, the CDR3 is TGTGCCAGCAGTGTGAAGGCCGGGACAGGGCATCAGCCCCAGCATTTT. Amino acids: CASSVKAGTGHQPQHF.

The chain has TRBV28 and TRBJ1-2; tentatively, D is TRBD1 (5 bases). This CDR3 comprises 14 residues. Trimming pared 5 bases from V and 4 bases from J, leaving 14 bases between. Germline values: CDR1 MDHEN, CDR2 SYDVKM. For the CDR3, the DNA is TGTGCCAGCAGTCCCGGGGGGATCTCCTATGGCTACACCTTC. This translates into CASSPGGISYGYTF.

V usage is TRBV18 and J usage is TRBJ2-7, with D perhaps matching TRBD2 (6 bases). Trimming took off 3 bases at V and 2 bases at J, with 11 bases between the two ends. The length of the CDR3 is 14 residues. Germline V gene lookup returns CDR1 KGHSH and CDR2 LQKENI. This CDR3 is CASSPRGTAYEQYF. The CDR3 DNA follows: TGTGCCAGCTCACCTCGGGGGACCGCCTACGAGCAGTACTTC.

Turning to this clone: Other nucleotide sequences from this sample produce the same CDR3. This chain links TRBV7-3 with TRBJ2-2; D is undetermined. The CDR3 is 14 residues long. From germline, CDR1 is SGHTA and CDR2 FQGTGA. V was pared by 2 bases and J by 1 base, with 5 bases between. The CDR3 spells CASSLLLNTGELFF. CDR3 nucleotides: TGTGCCAGCAGCTTATTACTGAACACCGGGGAGCTGTTTTTT.

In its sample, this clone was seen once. The CDR3 is CASSLSQETQYF. The CDR3 DNA is TGTGCCAGCAGTTTATCGCAAGAGACCCAGTACTTC. The chain couples TRBV12-3 or TRBV12-4 to TRBJ2-5; D ambiguous. Trimming stripped 2 bases from V and 2 bases from J, with 3 bases between. The CDR3 has 12 amino acids.

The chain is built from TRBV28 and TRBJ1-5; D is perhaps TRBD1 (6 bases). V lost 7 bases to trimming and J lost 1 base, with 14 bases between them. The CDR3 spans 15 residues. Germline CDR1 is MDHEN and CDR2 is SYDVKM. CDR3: CASIWQGLSNQPQHF. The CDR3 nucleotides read TGTGCCAGCATTTGGCAGGGGCTGAGCAATCAGCCCCAGCATTTT.

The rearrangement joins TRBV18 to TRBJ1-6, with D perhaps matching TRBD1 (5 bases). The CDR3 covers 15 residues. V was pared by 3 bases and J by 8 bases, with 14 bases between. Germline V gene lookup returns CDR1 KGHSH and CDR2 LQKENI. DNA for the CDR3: TGTGCCAGCTCACCCTTAGGGGATACTTATTCACCCCTCCACTTT. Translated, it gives CASSPLGDTYSPLHF. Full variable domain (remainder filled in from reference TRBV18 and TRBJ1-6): NAGVMQNPRHLVRRRGQEARLRCSPMKGHSHVYWYRQLPEEGLKFMVYLQKENIIDESGMPKERFSAEFPKEGPSILRIQQVVRGDSAAYFCASSPLGDTYSPLHFGNGTRLTVT.

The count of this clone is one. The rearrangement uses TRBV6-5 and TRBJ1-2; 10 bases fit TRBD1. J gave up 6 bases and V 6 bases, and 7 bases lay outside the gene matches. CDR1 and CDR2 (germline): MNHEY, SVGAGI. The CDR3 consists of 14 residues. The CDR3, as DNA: TGTGCCAGCAGAAACCTCGGGACAGGGGATGGCTACACCTTC. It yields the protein CASRNLGTGDGYTF.

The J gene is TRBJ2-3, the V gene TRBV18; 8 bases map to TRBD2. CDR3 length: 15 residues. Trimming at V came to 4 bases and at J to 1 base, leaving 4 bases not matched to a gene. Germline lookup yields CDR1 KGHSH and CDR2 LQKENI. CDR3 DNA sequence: TGTGCCAGCTCACGATCCGGGGGGGGCACAGATACGCAGTATTTT. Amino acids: CASSRSGGGTDTQYF. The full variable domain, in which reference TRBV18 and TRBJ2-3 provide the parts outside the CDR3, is NAGVMQNPRHLVRRRGQEARLRCSPMKGHSHVYWYRQLPEEGLKFMVYLQKENIIDESGMPKERFSAEFPKEGPSILRIQQVVRGDSAAYFCASSRSGGGTDTQYFGPGTRLTVL.

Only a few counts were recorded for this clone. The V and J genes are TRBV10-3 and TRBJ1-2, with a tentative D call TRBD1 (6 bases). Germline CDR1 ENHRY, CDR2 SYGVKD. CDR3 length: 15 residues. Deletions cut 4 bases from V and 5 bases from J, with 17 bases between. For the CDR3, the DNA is TGTGCCATCAGTGTGAGATCGACAGGAGGATATGGCTACACCTTC. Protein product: CAISVRSTGGYGYTF.

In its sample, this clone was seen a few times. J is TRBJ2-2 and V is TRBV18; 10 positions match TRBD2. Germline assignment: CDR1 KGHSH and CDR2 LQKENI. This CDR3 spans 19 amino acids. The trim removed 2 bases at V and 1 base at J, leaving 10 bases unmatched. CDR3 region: CASSPKDGLAAGNTGELFF. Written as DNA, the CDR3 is TGTGCCAGCTCACCAAAAGATGGACTAGCGGCCGGGAACACCGGGGAGCTGTTTTTT.

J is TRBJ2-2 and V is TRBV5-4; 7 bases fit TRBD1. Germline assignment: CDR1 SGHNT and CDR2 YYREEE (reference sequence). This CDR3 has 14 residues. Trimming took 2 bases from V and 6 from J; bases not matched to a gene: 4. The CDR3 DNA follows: TGTGCCAGCAGCTTAAACAGGGGCGCCGGGGAGCTGTTTTTT. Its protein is CASSLNRGAGELFF.

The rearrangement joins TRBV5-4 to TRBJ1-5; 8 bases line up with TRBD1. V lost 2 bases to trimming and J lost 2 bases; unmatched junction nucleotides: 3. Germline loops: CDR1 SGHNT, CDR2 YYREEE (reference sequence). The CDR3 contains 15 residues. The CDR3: CASSFTGGGNQPQHF. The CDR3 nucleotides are TGTGCCAGCAGCTTTACAGGGGGTGGCAATCAGCCCCAGCATTTT.

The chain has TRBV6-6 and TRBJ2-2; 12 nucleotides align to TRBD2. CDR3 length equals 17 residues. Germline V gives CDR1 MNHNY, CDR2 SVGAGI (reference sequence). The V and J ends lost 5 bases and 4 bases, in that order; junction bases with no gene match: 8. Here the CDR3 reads CASSRRGLAGGTGELFF. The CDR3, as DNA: TGTGCCAGCAGTCGTCGGGGACTAGCGGGTGGCACCGGGGAGCTGTTTTTT.

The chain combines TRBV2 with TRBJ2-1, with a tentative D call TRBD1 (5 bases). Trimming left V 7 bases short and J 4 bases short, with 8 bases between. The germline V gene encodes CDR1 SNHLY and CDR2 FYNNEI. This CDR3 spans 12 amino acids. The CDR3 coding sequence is TGTGCCAGCACAGGGTTTTACAATGAGCAGTTCTTC. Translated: CASTGFYNEQFF.

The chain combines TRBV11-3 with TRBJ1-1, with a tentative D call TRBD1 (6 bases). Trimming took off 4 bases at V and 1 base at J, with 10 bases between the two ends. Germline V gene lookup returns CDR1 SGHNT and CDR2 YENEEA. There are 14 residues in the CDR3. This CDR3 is CASSSGTSNTEAFF. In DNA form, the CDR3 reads TGTGCCAGCAGCTCCGGGACATCGAACACTGAAGCTTTCTTT.

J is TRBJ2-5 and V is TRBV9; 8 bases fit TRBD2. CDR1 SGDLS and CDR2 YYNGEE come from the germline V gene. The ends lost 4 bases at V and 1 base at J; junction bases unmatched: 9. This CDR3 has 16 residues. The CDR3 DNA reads TGTGCCAGCAGCCCCCGGGCTAGCGGGCGCCAAGAGACCCAGTACTTC. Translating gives CASSPRASGRQETQYF.

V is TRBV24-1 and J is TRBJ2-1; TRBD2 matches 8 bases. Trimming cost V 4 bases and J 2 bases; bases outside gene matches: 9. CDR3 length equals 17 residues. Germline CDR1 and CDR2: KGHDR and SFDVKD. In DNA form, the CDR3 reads TGTGCCACCAGTGACCGTAGCGGGACCGGCCCCTACAATGAGCAGTTCTTC. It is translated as CATSDRSGTGPYNEQFF.

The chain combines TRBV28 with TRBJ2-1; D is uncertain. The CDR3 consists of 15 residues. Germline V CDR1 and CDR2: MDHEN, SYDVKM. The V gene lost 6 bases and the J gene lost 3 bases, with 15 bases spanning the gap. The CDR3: CASSPDSPVYNEQFF. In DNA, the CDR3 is TGTGCCAGCAGCCCTGACTCCCCCGTCTACAATGAGCAGTTCTTC.

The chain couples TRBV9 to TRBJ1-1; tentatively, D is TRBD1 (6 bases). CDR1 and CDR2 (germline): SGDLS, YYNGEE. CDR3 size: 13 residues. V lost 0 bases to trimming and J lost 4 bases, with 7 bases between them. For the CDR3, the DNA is TGTGCCAGCAGCGTAGGGGGGCTCACTGAAGCTTTCTTT. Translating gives CASSVGGLTEAFF.

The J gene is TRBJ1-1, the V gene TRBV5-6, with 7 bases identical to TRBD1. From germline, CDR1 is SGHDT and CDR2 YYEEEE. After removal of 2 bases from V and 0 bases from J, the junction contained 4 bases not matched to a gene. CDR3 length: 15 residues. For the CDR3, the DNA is TGTGCCAGCAGCTTCCCGGGACAGATGAACACTGAAGCTTTCTTT. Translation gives CASSFPGQMNTEAFF.

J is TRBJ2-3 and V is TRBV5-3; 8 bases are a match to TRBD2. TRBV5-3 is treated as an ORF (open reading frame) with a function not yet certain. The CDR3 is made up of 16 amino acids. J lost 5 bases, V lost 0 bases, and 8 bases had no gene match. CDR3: CARSLEGSGALDTQYF. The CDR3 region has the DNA TGTGCCAGAAGCTTGGAGGGTAGCGGGGCGTTAGATACGCAGTATTTT.

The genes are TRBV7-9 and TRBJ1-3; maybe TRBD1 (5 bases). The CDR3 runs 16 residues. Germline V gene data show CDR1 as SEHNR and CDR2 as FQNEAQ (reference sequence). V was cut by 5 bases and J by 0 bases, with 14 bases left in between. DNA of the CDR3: TGTGCCAGCAGCGTTTGGGACTCTACCTCTGGAAACACCATATATTTT. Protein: CASSVWDSTSGNTIYF.

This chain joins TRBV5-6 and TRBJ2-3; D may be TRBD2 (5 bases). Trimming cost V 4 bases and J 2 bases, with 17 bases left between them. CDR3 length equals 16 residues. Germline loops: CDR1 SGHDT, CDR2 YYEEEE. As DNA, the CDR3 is TGTGCCAGCAGCAATCTCTTTCCCGGGAACACAGATACGCAGTATTTT. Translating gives CASSNLFPGNTDTQYF.

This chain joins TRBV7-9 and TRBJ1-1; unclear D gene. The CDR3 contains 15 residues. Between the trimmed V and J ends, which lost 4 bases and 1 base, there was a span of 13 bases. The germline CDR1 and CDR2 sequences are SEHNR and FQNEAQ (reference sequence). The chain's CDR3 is CASSSAGRRNTEAFF. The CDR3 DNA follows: TGTGCCAGCAGCTCCGCAGGAAGGCGGAACACTGAAGCTTTCTTT.